These 20 T cell receptor beta chains were sequenced from one sample in a study of blood T cell repertoires in COVID-19. This table comes from immunoSEQ multiplex PCR, and its TCRdb copy is limited to in-frame clones, with some not included. This sample carries more than 400,000 clones, less than 95% of them seen once, and the ten largest clones take about 0.6%. Material: PBMCs or T cells enriched from blood (not recorded which). These TCRs come from a man between 18 and 29 years old who had recovered from COVID-19.

This clone was found once. CDR3 sequence reads: CASSEGLAGGHEQYF. The CDR3 DNA reads as TGTGCCAGCAGTGAAGGACTAGCGGGAGGCCACGAGCAGTACTTC. The rearrangement joins TRBV6-1 to TRBJ2-7; 13 bases are a match to TRBD2. The germline CDR1 and CDR2 sequences are MNHNS and SASEGT. V trimming: 1 base; J trimming: 5 bases; junction bases outside the gene matches: 2. The CDR3 loop spans 15 amino acids.

Here the CDR3 reads CASSVAGSYEQYF. CDR3 sequence (DNA): TGTGCCAGCAGCGTAGCAGGGTCCTACGAGCAGTACTTC. V usage is TRBV9 and J usage is TRBJ2-7; perhaps TRBD1 as D (5 bases). The CDR3 is 13 residues long. The V end lost 0 bases, the J end lost 1 base, and 5 bases lay between the germline ends. CDR1 SGDLS and CDR2 YYNGEE come from the germline V gene.

J is TRBJ1-2 and V is TRBV12-3 or TRBV12-4, with D possibly matching TRBD1 (6 bases). Trimming took off 6 bases at V and 3 bases at J, with 8 bases between the two ends. This CDR3 has 12 residues. CDR3 bases: TGTGCCAGCAGGACAGGCGACTATGGCTACACCTTC. Protein: CASRTGDYGYTF.

V and J are TRBV18 and TRBJ1-1; D is unresolved. CDR1 is KGHSH and CDR2 is LQKENI in the germline V gene. CDR3 length: 11 amino acids. V was cut by 6 bases and J by 8 bases, with 10 bases left in between. Here the CDR3 DNA reads TGTGCCAGCTCGCGCGAGATAGAAGCTTTCTTT. Encoded protein: CASSREIEAFF.

V and J are TRBV30 and TRBJ1-2; D is uncertain. This CDR3 spans 13 amino acids. V was shortened by 6 bases and J by 1 base, with 12 bases between the two germline ends. The germline V gene encodes CDR1 GTSNPN and CDR2 SVGIG (reference sequence). The CDR3 nucleotides are TGTGCCTGCCCACCGGGATATAACTATGGCTACACCTTC. Its protein is CACPPGYNYGYTF.

This clone was counted at least ten times. The gene calls are TRBV5-5 and TRBJ1-4, with 12 bases identical to TRBD1. Unmatched junction bases numbered 7, after V lost 2 bases and J lost 8 bases. The germline gives CDR1 SGHKS, CDR2 YYEKEE (reference sequence). The CDR3 extends over 16 amino acids. CDR3 DNA: TGTGCCAGCAGCTTCGCGGGCGGGACAGGGGGCGAAAAACTGTTTTTT. Translated, it gives CASSFAGGTGGEKLFF. Based on the CDR3 plus reference TRBV5-5 and TRBJ1-4, the full variable domain is DAGVTQSPTHLIKTRGQQVTLRCSPISGHKSVSWYQQVLGQGPQFIFQYYEKEERGRGNFPDRFSARQFPNYSSELNVNALLLGDSALYLCASSFAGGTGGEKLFFGSGTQLSVL.

Details on this clone: The same CDR3 can be traced to other DNA sequences in this sample. This chain joins TRBV13 and TRBJ1-1; tentatively, D is TRBD1 (5 bases). The CDR3 is 13 residues long. Germline V gene data show CDR1 as PRHDT and CDR2 as FYEKMQ (reference sequence). Trimming took 3 bases from V and 1 from J, leaving 6 bases between them. The DNA for the CDR3 is TGTGCCAGCAGCTTGGACACGAACACTGAAGCTTTCTTT. Encoded protein: CASSLDTNTEAFF.

In nucleotides, the CDR3 is TGTGCCAGCAGCCGGACAGGAAACTATGGCTACACCTTC. Encoded protein: CASSRTGNYGYTF. J is TRBJ1-2 and V is TRBV27, with TRBD1 matching over 7 bases. Germline CDR1 is MNHEY and CDR2 is SMNVEV (reference sequence). The CDR3 runs to 13 residues. Trimming cost V 6 bases and J 2 bases; bases outside gene matches: 3.

This chain uses TRBV28 with TRBJ2-6; tentatively, D is TRBD2 (5 bases). Germline V gene lookup returns CDR1 MDHEN and CDR2 SYDVKM. There are 23 residues in the CDR3. V lost 1 base, J lost 3 bases, and 31 bases lay in between. For the CDR3, the DNA is TGTGCCAGCAGTTTATCACTTGGTAAGAGGGAGAGGGCCGTCATCCTTGGGGCCAACGTCCTGACTTTC. Translating gives CASSLSLGKRERAVILGANVLTF. The variable domain in full, with the rest retrieved from reference TRBV28 and TRBJ2-6, is DVKVTQSSRYLVKRTGEKVFLECVQDMDHENMFWYRQDPGLGLRLIYFSYDVKMKEKGDIPEGYSVSREKKERFSLILESASTNQTSMYLCASSLSLGKRERAVILGANVLTFGAGSRLTVL.

The chain recombines TRBV7-2 with TRBJ2-1; TRBD2 agrees at 10 bases. The trim removed 5 bases at V and 2 bases at J, leaving 6 bases unmatched. The germline gives CDR1 SGHTA, CDR2 FQGNSA. CDR3 length equals 16 residues. This CDR3 reads CASSLGLAVAYNEQFF. In DNA, the CDR3 is TGTGCCAGCAGCCTCGGACTAGCGGTGGCCTACAATGAGCAGTTCTTC.

V usage is TRBV28 and J usage is TRBJ2-7, with TRBD2 matching 14 bases. J gave up 3 bases and V 10 bases, and 8 bases lay outside the gene matches. The CDR3 extends over 15 amino acids. CDR1 and CDR2 from the germline V gene are MDHEN and SYDVKM. For the CDR3, the DNA is TGTGCCACCCGACTAGCGGGAGGGCCGGACTACGAGCAGTACTTC. This translates into CATRLAGGPDYEQYF. Full variable domain (rest looked up from reference TRBV28 and TRBJ2-7): DVKVTQSSRYLVKRTGEKVFLECVQDMDHENMFWYRQDPGLGLRLIYFSYDVKMKEKGDIPEGYSVSREKKERFSLILESASTNQTSMYLCATRLAGGPDYEQYFGPGTRLTVT.

The V call is TRBV14, the J call TRBJ2-1; D remains ambiguous. The ends were cut back, 1 base at V and 0 bases at J, with 7 bases in the middle. This CDR3 has 15 residues. CDR1 is SGHDN and CDR2 is FVKESK in the germline V gene. The CDR3 here is CASSQAESSYNEQFF. The CDR3 nucleotides read TGTGCCAGCAGCCAAGCGGAGAGCTCCTACAATGAGCAGTTCTTC.

The chain is built from TRBV2 and TRBJ1-5; D perhaps matches TRBD1 (5 bases). The CDR3 has 14 residues. Trimming left V 5 bases short and J 5 bases short, with 13 bases between. CDR1 SNHLY and CDR2 FYNNEI come from the germline V gene. CDR3 in amino acids: CASSRAGRDQPQHF. CDR3 nucleotides: TGTGCCAGCAGTCGGGCAGGGAGGGATCAGCCCCAGCATTTT.

CDR3 residues: CASSPRPGQGAHYEQYF. The CDR3 nucleotides read TGTGCCAGCAGCCCAAGACCGGGACAGGGGGCTCACTACGAGCAGTACTTC. J is TRBJ2-7 and V is TRBV5-6, with TRBD1 matching over 12 bases. Germline assignment: CDR1 SGHDT and CDR2 YYEEEE. The length of the CDR3 is 17 residues. V gave up 4 bases and J gave up 3 bases; unmatched junction bases: 11.

The chain links TRBV30 to TRBJ2-2; 8 bases map to TRBD2. V lost 2 bases, J lost 1 base, and 3 bases stayed unmatched. The CDR3 sequence is 15 residues long. Per germline, CDR1 GTSNPN and CDR2 SVGIG (reference sequence). In DNA form, the CDR3 reads TGTGCCTGGAGTAGCGGGAGCTTGAACACCGGGGAGCTGTTTTTT. Translating gives CAWSSGSLNTGELFF.

As to this clone: Other DNA variants within this sample encode the same CDR3. The chain couples TRBV5-1 to TRBJ2-2, with 7 bases matching TRBD1. V lost 0 bases to trimming and J lost 3 bases; unmatched junction nucleotides: 2. In germline, CDR1 is SGHRS, CDR2 YFSETQ. CDR3 size: 15 residues. CDR3 DNA: TGCGCCAGCAGCTTGGGAGACAGGGACACCGGGGAGCTGTTTTTT. Its translation: CASSLGDRDTGELFF.

This clone was seen a single time. The rearrangement joins TRBV27 to TRBJ2-1; D is possibly TRBD2 (6 bases). Germline CDR1 is MNHEY and CDR2 is SMNVEV (reference sequence). Trimming stripped 7 bases from V and 6 bases from J, with 16 bases between. The CDR3 is 14 amino acids. CDR3 protein: CASKTPGLFNEQFF. In nucleotides, the CDR3 is TGTGCCAGCAAGACCCCGGGACTCTTCAATGAGCAGTTCTTC.

The rearrangement links TRBV6-5 to TRBJ1-5, with 8 bases identical to TRBD1. CDR3 length: 15 amino acids. V lost 5 bases and J lost 5; bases outside the gene matches: 8. Germline V gene data show CDR1 as MNHEY and CDR2 as SVGAGI. CDR3 bases: TGTGCCAGCAGTCGGGGGACAGGCCGGGATCAGCCCCAGCATTTT. This translates into CASSRGTGRDQPQHF.

V and J are TRBV6-2 or TRBV6-3 and TRBJ2-7, with 9 bases aligning to TRBD2. Trimming cost V 6 bases and J 0 bases; bases outside gene matches: 9. CDR1 is MNHEY, CDR2 SVGEGT, per germline. CDR3 length equals 16 residues. In nucleotides, the CDR3 is TGTGCCAGCAGCAAGATACTAGCGGGTAGCTCCTACGAGCAGTACTTC. Protein product: CASSKILAGSSYEQYF.

The chain employs TRBV24-1 and TRBJ1-2; perhaps TRBD1 as D (6 bases). V dropped 4 bases and J dropped 8 bases, with 16 bases sitting between them. CDR1 KGHDR and CDR2 SFDVKD come from the germline V gene. The CDR3 is 14 amino acids. This CDR3 is CATSDWEQGSGYTF. Written as DNA, the CDR3 is TGTGCCACCAGTGACTGGGAACAGGGCAGCGGCTACACCTTC.